This T cell receptor (beta chain) stems from a study of cytomegalovirus exposure and HLA in healthy donors. The PCR employed 60 Vbeta primers together with 13 Jbeta primers. Sequencing was performed with immunoSEQ multiplex PCR; in TCRdb, only in-frame clones are kept and a portion is missing. The repertoire holds 200,000 to 300,000 clones, with about 81% as singletons. Deletions cut 6 bases from V and 5 bases from J, with 10 bases between. The V gene's germline CDR1 is DFQATT and CDR2 SNEGSKA (reference sequence). This CDR3 has 11 amino acids. This TCR came from a woman between 35 and 50 years old in good health and CMV-seropositive. This chain connects TRBV20-1 to TRBJ1-1; no reliable D call. Sequencing was carried out using PBMCs. The CDR3 nucleotides read TGCAGTGCAAGGACTGGGACTGAAGCTTTCTTT. Its translation is CSARTGTEAFF.